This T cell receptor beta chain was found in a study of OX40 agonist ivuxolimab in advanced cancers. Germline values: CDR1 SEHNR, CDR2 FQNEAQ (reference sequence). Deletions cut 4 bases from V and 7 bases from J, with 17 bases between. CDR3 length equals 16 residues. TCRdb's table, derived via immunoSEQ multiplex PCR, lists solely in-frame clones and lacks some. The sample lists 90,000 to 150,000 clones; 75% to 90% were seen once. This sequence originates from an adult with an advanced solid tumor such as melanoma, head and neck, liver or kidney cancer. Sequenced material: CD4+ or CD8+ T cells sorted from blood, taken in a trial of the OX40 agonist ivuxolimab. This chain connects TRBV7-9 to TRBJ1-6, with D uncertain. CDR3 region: CASSSIGGLGNSPLHF. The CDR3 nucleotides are TGTGCCAGCAGCTCAATAGGCGGCCTAGGGAATTCACCCCTCCACTTT.